The sequence of this T cell receptor (beta chain) was determined in a study of control samples from healthy donors and cancer patients. Assay used: immunoSEQ multiplex PCR; TCRdb lists only in-frame clones, some missing. The sample consists of approximately 160,000 clones, 90% to 95% of them appearing once. V shed 10 bases and J 1 base; nucleotides not matched to a gene: 4. CDR1 is WNHNN, CDR2 SYGVQD, per germline (reference sequence). The CDR3 has 13 amino acids. This sequence originates from a woman aged 55-70 years in good health. The chain employs TRBV10-1 and TRBJ2-1; 7 bases line up with TRBD2. What was sequenced was blood. CDR3 coding DNA: TGCGCCATCGGGGGGAATTCCTACAATGAGCAGTTCTTC. It yields the protein CAIGGNSYNEQFF.